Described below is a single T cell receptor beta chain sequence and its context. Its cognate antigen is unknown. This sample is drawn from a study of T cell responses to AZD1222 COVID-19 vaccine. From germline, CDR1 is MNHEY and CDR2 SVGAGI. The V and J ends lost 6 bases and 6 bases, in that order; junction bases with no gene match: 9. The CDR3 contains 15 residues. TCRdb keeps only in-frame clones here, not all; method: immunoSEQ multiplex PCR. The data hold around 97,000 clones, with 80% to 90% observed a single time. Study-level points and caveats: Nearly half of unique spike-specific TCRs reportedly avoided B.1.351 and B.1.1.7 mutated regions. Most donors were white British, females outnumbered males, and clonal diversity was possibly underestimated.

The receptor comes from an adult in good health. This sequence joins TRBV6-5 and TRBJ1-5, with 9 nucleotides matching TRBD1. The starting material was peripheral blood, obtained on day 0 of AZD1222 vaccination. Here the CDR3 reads CASSSGQGSAQPQHF. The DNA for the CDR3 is TGTGCCAGCAGCTCGGGACAGGGTTCGGCTCAGCCCCAGCATTTT.